A single sample is the source of the 3 T cell receptor beta chains below, sequenced in a study of blood T cell repertoires in COVID-19. Libraries were prepared by immunoSEQ multiplex PCR; TCRdb keeps only in-frame clonotypes and omits some of them. The sample records some 80,000 clones, approximately 90% being singletons. Sequenced material: peripheral blood. These receptors came from a man aged 50 to 60 with COVID-19, enrolled during active disease.

The chain carries TRBV14 and TRBJ2-2; possible D gene TRBD2, 6 bases. CDR1 is SGHDN and CDR2 is FVKESK in the germline V gene. The V gene lost 1 base and the J gene lost 3 bases, with 9 bases spanning the gap. There are 15 residues in the CDR3. CDR3: CASSQGGMHTGELFF. Written as DNA, the CDR3 is TGTGCCAGCAGCCAAGGCGGGATGCACACCGGGGAGCTGTTTTTT.

The chain combines TRBV5-1 with TRBJ2-1; 8 nucleotides line up with TRBD2. The trim removed 1 base at V and 0 bases at J, leaving 12 bases unmatched. Looked up from germline, CDR1 is SGHRS and CDR2 is YFSETQ. There are 19 residues in the CDR3. The CDR3 bases are TGCGCCAGCAGCTTGAAGCCCCCGGGAGGGCCCTACTCCTACAATGAGCAGTTCTTC. Amino acid sequence: CASSLKPPGGPYSYNEQFF.

V gene TRBV4-1 combines with J gene TRBJ2-4; D may be TRBD2 (6 bases). CDR1 and CDR2 (germline): MGHRA, YSYEKL. V lost 0 bases and J lost 10, with 25 bases in between. The CDR3 has 18 amino acids. The CDR3 DNA is TGCGCCAGCAGCCAAGAAAGGAGTGGGGGGATCCGCTCTCGGATTCAGTACTTC. Its translation is CASSQERSGGIRSRIQYF.